The rows below give T cell receptor beta chains drawn from one sample of a study of shared clonotypes between healthy human individuals. Using immunoSEQ multiplex PCR, the repertoire was profiled, and TCRdb retains in-frame clones only, with some absent. The sample shows about 680,000 clones, about 90% of them seen only once. The specimen was naive CD8+ T cells sorted from blood. Receptors originate from a man aged 25 to 40 in good health. CDR3s include the opening cysteine and the closing phenylalanine or tryptophan. D genes are given only for firm matches. Clone size is not always given. Where it is, it says once, few, many or a class for expanded clones.

CDR3nt: TGCAGCGTTGAGGCTAGCGGGTACACAGATACGCAGTATTTT; CDR3aa: CSVEASGYTDTQYF; d_gene: TRBD2; abundance: NA; j_gene: TRBJ2-3; v_gene: TRBV29-1
CDR3nt: TGTGCCAGCAGCCCCCCCGACAGCAACTATGGCTACACCTTC; CDR3aa: CASSPPDSNYGYTF; d_gene: NA; abundance: NA; j_gene: TRBJ1-2; v_gene: TRBV7-9
CDR3nt: TGTGCCAGCAGTTTGTTGGCTAGCGGGAACTACGAGCAGTACTTC; CDR3aa: CASSLLASGNYEQYF; d_gene: TRBD2; abundance: NA; j_gene: TRBJ2-7; v_gene: TRBV27
CDR3nt: TGTGCCAGCAGCGGAAGACATAATGGGGCCCAGTACTTC; CDR3aa: CASSGRHNGAQYF; d_gene: NA; abundance: once; j_gene: TRBJ2-5; v_gene: TRBV7-9
CDR3nt: TGCGCCAGCAGTGAGTCGGTATTGAACACTGAAGCTTTCTTT; CDR3aa: CASSESVLNTEAFF; d_gene: NA; abundance: NA; j_gene: TRBJ1-1; v_gene: TRBV10-2
CDR3nt: TGTGCCAGCAGTGAAGGCAGCACCTACGAGCAGTACTTC; CDR3aa: CASSEGSTYEQYF; d_gene: NA; abundance: NA; j_gene: TRBJ2-7; v_gene: TRBV6-1
CDR3nt: TGCGCCAGCAGCCTCGAACTTGTGGCCTACAATGAGCAGTTCTTC; CDR3aa: CASSLELVAYNEQFF; d_gene: NA; abundance: NA; j_gene: TRBJ2-1; v_gene: TRBV4-1
CDR3nt: TGCGCCAGCAGCCAAGAGAATGGAGGCACTGAAGCTTTCTTT; CDR3aa: CASSQENGGTEAFF; d_gene: NA; abundance: NA; j_gene: TRBJ1-1; v_gene: TRBV4-1
CDR3nt: TGTGCCAGCAGCTTAGGTCAGCACAACTATGGCTACACCTTC; CDR3aa: CASSLGQHNYGYTF; d_gene: NA; abundance: NA; j_gene: TRBJ1-2; v_gene: TRBV11-2
CDR3nt: TGTGCCACCAGCAGATTACCAGGGACAGTATATAATGAAAAACTGTTTTTT; CDR3aa: CATSRLPGTVYNEKLFF; d_gene: TRBD1; abundance: NA; j_gene: TRBJ1-4; v_gene: TRBV15
CDR3nt: TGTGCCAGCAGCTTGGCTAAGGGTAGGAGTGAAGCTTTCTTT; CDR3aa: CASSLAKGRSEAFF; d_gene: NA; abundance: NA; j_gene: TRBJ1-1; v_gene: TRBV5-4
CDR3nt: TGTGCCAGCAGCGTTGAGGGACTGGTCCAAGAGACCCAGTACTTC; CDR3aa: CASSVEGLVQETQYF; d_gene: NA; abundance: NA; j_gene: TRBJ2-5; v_gene: TRBV9
CDR3nt: TGTGCCAGCAAAGAAGGCGGGAGATACAGCTCCTACGAGCAGTACTTC; CDR3aa: CASKEGGRYSSYEQYF; d_gene: TRBD2; abundance: NA; j_gene: TRBJ2-7; v_gene: TRBV7-6
CDR3nt: TGCGCCAGCAGCCAAGGTTCCTCCTACGAGCAGTACTTC; CDR3aa: CASSQGSSYEQYF; d_gene: NA; abundance: NA; j_gene: TRBJ2-7; v_gene: TRBV4-3
CDR3nt: TGTGCCAGCTCACCTGGGACAGGGGCAGATACGCAGTATTTT; CDR3aa: CASSPGTGADTQYF; d_gene: TRBD1; abundance: NA; j_gene: TRBJ2-3; v_gene: TRBV18
CDR3nt: TGCGCCAGCAGTGAGCCTAGGGGGAGTACAGACACTGAAGCTTTCTTT; CDR3aa: CASSEPRGSTDTEAFF; d_gene: NA; abundance: NA; j_gene: TRBJ1-1; v_gene: TRBV10-2
CDR3nt: TGTGCCAGTAGTCCCGGACTAGCGGGAGAGTTAAGCTGGGCCAAAAACATTCAGTACTTC; CDR3aa: CASSPGLAGELSWAKNIQYF; d_gene: TRBD2; abundance: NA; j_gene: TRBJ2-4; v_gene: TRBV19